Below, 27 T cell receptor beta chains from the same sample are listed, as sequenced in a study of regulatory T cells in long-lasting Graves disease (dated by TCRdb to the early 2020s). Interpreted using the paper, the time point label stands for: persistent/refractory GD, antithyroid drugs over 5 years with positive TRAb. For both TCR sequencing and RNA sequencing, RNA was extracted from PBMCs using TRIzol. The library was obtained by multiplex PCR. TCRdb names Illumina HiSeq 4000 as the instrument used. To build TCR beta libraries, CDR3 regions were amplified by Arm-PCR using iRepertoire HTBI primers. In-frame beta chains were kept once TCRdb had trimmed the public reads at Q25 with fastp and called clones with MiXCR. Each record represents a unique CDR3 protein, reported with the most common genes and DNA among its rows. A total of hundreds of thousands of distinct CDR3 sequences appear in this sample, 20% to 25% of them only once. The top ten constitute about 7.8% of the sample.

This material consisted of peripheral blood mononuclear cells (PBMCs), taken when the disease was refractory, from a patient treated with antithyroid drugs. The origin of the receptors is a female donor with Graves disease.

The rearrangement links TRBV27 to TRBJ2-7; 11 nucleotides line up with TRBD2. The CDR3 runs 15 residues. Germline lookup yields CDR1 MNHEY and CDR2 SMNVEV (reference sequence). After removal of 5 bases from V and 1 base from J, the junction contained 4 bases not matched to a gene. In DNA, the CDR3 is TGTGCCAGCAGTCTCACTAGCGGGAGATCCTACGAGCAGTACTTC. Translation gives CASSLTSGRSYEQYF.

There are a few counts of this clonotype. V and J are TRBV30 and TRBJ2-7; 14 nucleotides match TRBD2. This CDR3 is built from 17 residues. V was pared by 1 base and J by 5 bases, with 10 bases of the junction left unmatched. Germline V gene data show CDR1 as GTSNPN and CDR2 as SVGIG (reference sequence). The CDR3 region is CAWSAQTSGRAGDEQYF. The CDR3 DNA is TGTGCCTGGAGTGCCCAGACTAGCGGGAGGGCCGGGGACGAGCAGTACTTC.

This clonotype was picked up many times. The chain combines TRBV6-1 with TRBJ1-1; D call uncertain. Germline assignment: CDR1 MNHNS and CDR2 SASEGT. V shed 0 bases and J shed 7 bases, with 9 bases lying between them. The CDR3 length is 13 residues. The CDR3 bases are TGTGCCAGCAGTGAAGCTCGTAGGGATGAAGCTTTCTTT. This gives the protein CASSEARRDEAFF.

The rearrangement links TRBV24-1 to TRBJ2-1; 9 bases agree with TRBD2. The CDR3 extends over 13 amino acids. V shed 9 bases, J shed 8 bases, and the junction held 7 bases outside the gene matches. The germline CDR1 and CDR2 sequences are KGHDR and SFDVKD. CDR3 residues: CATRTSGLDEQFF. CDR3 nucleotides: TGTGCCACCCGAACTAGCGGGTTAGATGAGCAGTTCTTC.

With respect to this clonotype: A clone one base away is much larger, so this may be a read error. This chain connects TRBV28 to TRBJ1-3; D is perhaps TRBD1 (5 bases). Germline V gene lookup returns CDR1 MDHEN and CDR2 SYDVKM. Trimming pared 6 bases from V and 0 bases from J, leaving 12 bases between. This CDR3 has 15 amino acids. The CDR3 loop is CASRSQGSSGNTIYF. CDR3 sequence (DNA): TGTGCCAGCAGGTCTCAGGGAAGCTCTGGAAACACCATATATTTT.

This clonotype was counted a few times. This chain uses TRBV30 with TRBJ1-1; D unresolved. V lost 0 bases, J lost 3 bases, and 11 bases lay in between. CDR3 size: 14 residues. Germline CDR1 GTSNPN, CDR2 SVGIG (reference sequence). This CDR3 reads CAWSVRVSYTEAFF. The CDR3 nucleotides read TGTGCCTGGAGTGTACGGGTTTCGTACACTGAAGCTTTCTTT.

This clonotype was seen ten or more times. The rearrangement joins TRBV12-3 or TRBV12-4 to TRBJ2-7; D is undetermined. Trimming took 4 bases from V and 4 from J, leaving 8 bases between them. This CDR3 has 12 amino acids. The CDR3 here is CASSYLAYEQYF. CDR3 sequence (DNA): TGTGCCAGCAGTTACTTGGCTTACGAGCAGTACTTC.

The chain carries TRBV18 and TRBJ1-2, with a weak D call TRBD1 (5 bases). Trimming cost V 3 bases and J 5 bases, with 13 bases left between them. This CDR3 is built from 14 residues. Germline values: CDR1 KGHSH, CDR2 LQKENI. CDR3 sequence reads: CASSPQGGVYGYTF. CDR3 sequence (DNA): TGTGCCAGCTCACCCCAGGGAGGAGTATATGGCTACACCTTC. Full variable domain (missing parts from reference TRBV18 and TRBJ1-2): NAGVMQNPRHLVRRRGQEARLRCSPMKGHSHVYWYRQLPEEGLKFMVYLQKENIIDESGMPKERFSAEFPKEGPSILRIQQVVRGDSAAYFCASSPQGGVYGYTFGSGTRLTVV.

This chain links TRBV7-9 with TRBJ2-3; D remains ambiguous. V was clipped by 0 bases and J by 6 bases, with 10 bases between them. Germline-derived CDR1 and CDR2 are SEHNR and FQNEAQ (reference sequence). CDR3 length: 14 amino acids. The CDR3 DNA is TGTGCCAGCAGCTTAGCCGGCCGCGCGGATACGCAGTATTTT. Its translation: CASSLAGRADTQYF.

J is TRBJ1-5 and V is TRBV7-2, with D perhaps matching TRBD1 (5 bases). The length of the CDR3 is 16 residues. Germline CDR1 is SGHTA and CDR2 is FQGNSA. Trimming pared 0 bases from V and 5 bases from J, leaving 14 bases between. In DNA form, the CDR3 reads TGTGCCAGCAGCTTAGCAGGGACTGACTATTATCAGCCCCAGCATTTT. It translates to CASSLAGTDYYQPQHF.

The CDR3 is CASSQEGLAGLNTGELFF. The CDR3 nucleotides read TGCGCCAGCAGCCAAGAAGGTCTAGCGGGACTTAACACCGGGGAGCTGTTTTTT. This chain connects TRBV4-3 to TRBJ2-2; 9 nucleotides line up with TRBD2. The V gene end was trimmed by 0 bases and the J gene end by 2 bases; junction bases not matched to a gene: 7. The V gene's germline CDR1 is LGHNA and CDR2 YSLEER. The CDR3 runs to 18 residues.

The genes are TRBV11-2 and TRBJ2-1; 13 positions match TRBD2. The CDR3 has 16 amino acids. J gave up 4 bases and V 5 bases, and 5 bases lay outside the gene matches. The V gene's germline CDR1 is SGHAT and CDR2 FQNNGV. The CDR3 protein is CASSPPGLAGYNEQFF. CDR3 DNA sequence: TGTGCCAGCAGCCCCCCGGGACTAGCGGGATACAATGAGCAGTTCTTC. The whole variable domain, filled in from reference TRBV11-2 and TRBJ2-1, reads EAGVAQSPRYKIIEKRQSVAFWCNPISGHATLYWYQQILGQGPKLLIQFQNNGVVDDSQLPKDRFSAERLKGVDSTLKIQPAKLEDSAVYLCASSPPGLAGYNEQFFGPGTRLTVL.

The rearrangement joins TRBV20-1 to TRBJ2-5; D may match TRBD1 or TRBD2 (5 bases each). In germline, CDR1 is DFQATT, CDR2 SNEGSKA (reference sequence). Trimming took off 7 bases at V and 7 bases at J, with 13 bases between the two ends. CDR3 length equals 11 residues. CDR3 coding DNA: TGCAGTGTAAAGCCCGGGGCGACCCAGTACTTC. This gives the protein CSVKPGATQYF.

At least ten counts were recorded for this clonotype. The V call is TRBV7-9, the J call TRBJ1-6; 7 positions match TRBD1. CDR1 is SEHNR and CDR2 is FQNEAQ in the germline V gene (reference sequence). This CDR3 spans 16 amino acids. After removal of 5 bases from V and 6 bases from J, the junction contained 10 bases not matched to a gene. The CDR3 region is CASSILPGQTNSPLHF. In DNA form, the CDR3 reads TGTGCCAGCAGCATCCTACCGGGACAGACTAATTCACCCCTCCACTTT.

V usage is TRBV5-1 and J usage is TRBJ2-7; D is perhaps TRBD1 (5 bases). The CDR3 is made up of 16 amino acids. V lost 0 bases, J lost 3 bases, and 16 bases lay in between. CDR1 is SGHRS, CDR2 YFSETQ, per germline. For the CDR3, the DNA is TGCGCCAGCAGCTTGGGGGGCGCCACAAACCTCTACGAGCAGTACTTC. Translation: CASSLGGATNLYEQYF.

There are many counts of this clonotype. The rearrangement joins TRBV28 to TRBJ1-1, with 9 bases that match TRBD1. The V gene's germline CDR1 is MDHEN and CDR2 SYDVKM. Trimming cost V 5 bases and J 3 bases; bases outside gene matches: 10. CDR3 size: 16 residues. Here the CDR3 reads CASSTPWTGVDTEAFF. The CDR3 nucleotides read TGTGCCAGCAGTACTCCCTGGACAGGGGTTGACACTGAAGCTTTCTTT.

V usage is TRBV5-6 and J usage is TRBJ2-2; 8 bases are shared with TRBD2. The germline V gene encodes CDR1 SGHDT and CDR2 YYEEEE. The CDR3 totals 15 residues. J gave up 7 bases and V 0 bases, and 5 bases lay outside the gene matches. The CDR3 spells CASSLGGRFGGELFF. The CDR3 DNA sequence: TGTGCCAGCAGCTTGGGCGGGAGGTTCGGCGGGGAGCTGTTTTTT.

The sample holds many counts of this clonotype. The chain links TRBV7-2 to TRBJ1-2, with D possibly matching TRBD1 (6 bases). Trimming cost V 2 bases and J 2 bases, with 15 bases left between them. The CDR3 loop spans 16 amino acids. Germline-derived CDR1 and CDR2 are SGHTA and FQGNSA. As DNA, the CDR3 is TGTGCCAGCAGCTTAATACCCGGACAGACCAACTATGGCTACACCTTC. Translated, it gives CASSLIPGQTNYGYTF. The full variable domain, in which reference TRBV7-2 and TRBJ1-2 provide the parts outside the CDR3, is GAGVSQSPSNKVTEKGKDVELRCDPISGHTALYWYRQSLGQGLEFLIYFQGNSAPDKSGLPSDRFSAERTGGSVSTLTIQRTQQEDSAVYLCASSLIPGQTNYGYTFGSGTRLTVV.

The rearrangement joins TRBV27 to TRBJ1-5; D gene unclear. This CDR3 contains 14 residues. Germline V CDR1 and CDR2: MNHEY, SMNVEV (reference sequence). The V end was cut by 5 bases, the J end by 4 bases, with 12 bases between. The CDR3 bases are TGTGCCAGCAGTCTCGGCCTGACTAATCAGCCCCAGCATTTT. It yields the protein CASSLGLTNQPQHF.

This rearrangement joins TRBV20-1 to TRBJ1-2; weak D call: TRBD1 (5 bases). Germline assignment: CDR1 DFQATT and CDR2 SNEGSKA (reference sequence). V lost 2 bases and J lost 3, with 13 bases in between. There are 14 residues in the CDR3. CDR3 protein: CSARFEGEDYGYTF. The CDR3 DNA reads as TGCAGTGCTAGATTTGAAGGGGAGGACTATGGCTACACCTTC.

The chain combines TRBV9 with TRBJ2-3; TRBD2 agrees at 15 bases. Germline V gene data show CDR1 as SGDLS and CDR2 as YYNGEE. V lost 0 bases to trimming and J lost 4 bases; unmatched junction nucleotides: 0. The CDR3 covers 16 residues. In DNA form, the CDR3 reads TGTGCCAGCAGCGTAGGGACTAGCGGGAGGGCAGATACGCAGTATTTT. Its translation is CASSVGTSGRADTQYF.

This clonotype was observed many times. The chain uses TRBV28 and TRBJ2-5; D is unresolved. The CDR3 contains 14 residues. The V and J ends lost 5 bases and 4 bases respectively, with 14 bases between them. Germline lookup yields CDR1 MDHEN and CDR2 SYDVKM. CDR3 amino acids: CASSRALGRETQYF. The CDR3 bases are TGTGCCAGCAGTCGGGCCCTGGGAAGAGAGACCCAGTACTTC.

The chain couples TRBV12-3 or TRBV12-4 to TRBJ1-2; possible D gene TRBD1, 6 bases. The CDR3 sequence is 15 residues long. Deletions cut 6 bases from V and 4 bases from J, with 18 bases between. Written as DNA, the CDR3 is TGTGCCAGCAGCACTCGACGGGGGGGCTTCTATGGCTACACCTTC. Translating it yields CASSTRRGGFYGYTF.

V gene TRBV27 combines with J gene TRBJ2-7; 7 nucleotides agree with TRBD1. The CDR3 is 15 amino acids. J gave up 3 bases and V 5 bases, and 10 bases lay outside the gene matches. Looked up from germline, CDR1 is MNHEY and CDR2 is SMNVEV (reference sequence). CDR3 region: CASSLSETGVYEQYF. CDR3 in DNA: TGTGCCAGCAGTCTCTCAGAAACAGGGGTCTACGAGCAGTACTTC.

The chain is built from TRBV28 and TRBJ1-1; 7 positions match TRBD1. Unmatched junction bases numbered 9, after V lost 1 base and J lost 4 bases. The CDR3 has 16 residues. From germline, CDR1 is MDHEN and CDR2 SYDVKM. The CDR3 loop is CASSLSAGDSITEAFF. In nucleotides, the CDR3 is TGTGCCAGCAGTTTATCGGCAGGGGACAGCATCACTGAAGCTTTCTTT.

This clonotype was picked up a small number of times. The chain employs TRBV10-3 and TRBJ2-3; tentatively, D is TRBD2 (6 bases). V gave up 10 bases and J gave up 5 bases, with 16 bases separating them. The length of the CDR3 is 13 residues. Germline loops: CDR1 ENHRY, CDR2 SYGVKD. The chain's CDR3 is CATHRELVDTQYF. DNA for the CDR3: TGTGCCACACATCGGGAGCTCGTAGATACGCAGTATTTT.

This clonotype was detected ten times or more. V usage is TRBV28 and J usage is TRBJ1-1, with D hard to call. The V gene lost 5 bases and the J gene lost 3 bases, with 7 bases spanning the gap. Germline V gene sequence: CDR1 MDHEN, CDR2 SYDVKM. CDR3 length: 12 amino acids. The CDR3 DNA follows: TGTGCCAGCAGTACTGTAGACACTGAAGCTTTCTTT. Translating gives CASSTVDTEAFF.